One and the same sample provided the 8 T cell receptor beta chains below, sequenced in a study of regulatory T cells in long-lasting Graves disease. The time point was: newly diagnosed GD, antithyroid drugs for less than 3 months. PBMCs provided the RNA from which the TCR library was made. TCR beta libraries were built with iRepertoire HTBI primers and Arm-PCR of CDR3 regions. TCRdb called the multiplex PCR reads again in MiXCR, with one record for every CDR3 protein. Found here are 420,000 or so distinct CDR3 sequences, roughly 17% of them singletons; the top ten hold about 25%. These data also featured in a second study, about T cells in Graves' hyperthyroidism and ophthalmopathy.

This specimen was peripheral blood mononuclear cells (PBMCs), taken at new diagnosis, from a patient treated with antithyroid drugs. The source of these receptors is a woman younger than 35 with Graves disease.

This clonotype was counted only a few times. CDR3 sequence (DNA): TGTGCCAGCAGCTCAACAGGTTTTGAGCAGTTCTTC. Amino acid sequence: CASSSTGFEQFF. V usage is TRBV11-2 and J usage is TRBJ2-1, with a tentative D call TRBD1 (5 bases). Per germline, CDR1 SGHAT and CDR2 FQNNGV. The CDR3 extends over 12 amino acids. V was clipped by 4 bases and J by 9 bases, with 10 bases between them.

This clonotype showed up many times. The chain joins TRBV30 to TRBJ1-5, with no clear D. The germline V gene has CDR1 GTSNPN and CDR2 SVGIG (reference sequence). This CDR3 region has 13 residues. Trimming removed 1 base at V and 1 base at J, with 5 bases between. The CDR3 sequence: CAWSANSNQPQHF. The CDR3 DNA sequence: TGTGCCTGGAGTGCCAACAGCAATCAGCCCCAGCATTTT.

In this sample, this clonotype turned up many times. The chain combines TRBV28 with TRBJ1-1; possibly TRBD1 for D (6 bases). CDR1 is MDHEN, CDR2 SYDVKM, per germline. Deletions cut 8 bases from V and 1 base from J, with 14 bases between. The CDR3 spans 14 residues. The CDR3 nucleotides are TGTGCCAGCGCCGCAGCAGGGGAGAACACTGAAGCTTTCTTT. This sequence encodes CASAAAGENTEAFF.

In its sample, this clonotype was seen many times. This sequence joins TRBV11-2 and TRBJ1-3, with D uncertain. The CDR3 spans 16 residues. Looked up from germline, CDR1 is SGHAT and CDR2 is FQNNGV. Trimming cost V 0 bases and J 4 bases, with 13 bases left between them. This chain's CDR3 is CASSLEDMGLGNTIYF. The CDR3 region has the DNA TGTGCCAGCAGCTTAGAAGACATGGGTCTCGGAAACACCATATATTTT. Complete variable domain (other parts from reference TRBV11-2 and TRBJ1-3): EAGVAQSPRYKIIEKRQSVAFWCNPISGHATLYWYQQILGQGPKLLIQFQNNGVVDDSQLPKDRFSAERLKGVDSTLKIQPAKLEDSAVYLCASSLEDMGLGNTIYFGEGSWLTVV.

There are many counts of this clonotype. This rearrangement joins TRBV28 to TRBJ2-1, with 7 bases that match TRBD2. The V and J ends lost 4 bases and 12 bases, in that order; junction bases with no gene match: 18. The CDR3 has 16 residues. The germline CDR1 and CDR2 sequences are MDHEN and SYDVKM. The CDR3 sequence: CASSSPDKGRAPGQFF. The CDR3 coding sequence is TGTGCCAGCAGTTCACCTGACAAGGGGAGGGCTCCGGGGCAGTTCTTC.

This clonotype was detected a few times. This chain joins TRBV4-2 and TRBJ2-1, with a possible D match to TRBD2 (6 bases). V dropped 0 bases and J dropped 9 bases, with 15 bases sitting between them. CDR1 is LGHNA, CDR2 YNFKEQ, per germline. CDR3 length equals 15 residues. CDR3: CASSQDPASAGEQFF. The CDR3 coding sequence is TGTGCCAGCAGCCAAGATCCGGCTAGCGCCGGTGAGCAGTTCTTC.

This chain uses TRBV5-6 with TRBJ1-2; D is unclear. Trimming cost V 1 base and J 8 bases, with 12 bases left between them. Germline assignment: CDR1 SGHDT and CDR2 YYEEEE. The CDR3 is 13 residues long. The CDR3 nucleotides are TGTGCCAGCAGCTTGTATAGGGCGGGAGGCTACACCTTC. Translating it yields CASSLYRAGGYTF.

This clonotype was counted many times. This chain joins TRBV28 and TRBJ1-1; 7 bases are shared with TRBD1. V dropped 2 bases and J dropped 3; count of bases not matched to a gene: 9. CDR1 and CDR2 (germline): MDHEN, SYDVKM. The length of the CDR3 is 16 residues. CDR3 coding DNA: TGTGCCAGCAGTTTAGTGGCTACAGGGGAGGACACTGAAGCTTTCTTT. It translates to CASSLVATGEDTEAFF.